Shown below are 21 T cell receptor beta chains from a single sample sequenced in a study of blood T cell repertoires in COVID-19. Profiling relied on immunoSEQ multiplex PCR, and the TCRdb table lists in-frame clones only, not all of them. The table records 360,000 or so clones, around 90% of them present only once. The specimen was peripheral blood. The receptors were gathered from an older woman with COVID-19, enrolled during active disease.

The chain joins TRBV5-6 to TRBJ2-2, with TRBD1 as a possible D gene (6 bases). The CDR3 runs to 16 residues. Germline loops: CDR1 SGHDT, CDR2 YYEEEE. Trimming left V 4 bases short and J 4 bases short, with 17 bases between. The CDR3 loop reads CASSRDKFFGTGELFF. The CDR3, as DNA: TGTGCCAGCAGCAGGGACAAATTCTTCGGCACCGGGGAGCTGTTTTTT.

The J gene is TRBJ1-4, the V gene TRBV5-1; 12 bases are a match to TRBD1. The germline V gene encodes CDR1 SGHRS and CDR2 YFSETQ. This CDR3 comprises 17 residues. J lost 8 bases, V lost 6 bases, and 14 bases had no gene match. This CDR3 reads CASKPLGTGGAREKLFF. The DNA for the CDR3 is TGCGCCAGCAAACCCCTAGGGACAGGGGGCGCCAGGGAAAAACTGTTTTTT.

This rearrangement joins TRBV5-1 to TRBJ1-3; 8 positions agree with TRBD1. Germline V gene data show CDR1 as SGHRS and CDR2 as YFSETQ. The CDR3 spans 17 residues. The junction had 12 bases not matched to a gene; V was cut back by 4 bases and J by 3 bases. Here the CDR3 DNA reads TGCGCCAGCAGCGCTGGACAGGGTCCGTCAGGTGGAAACACCATATATTTT. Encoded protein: CASSAGQGPSGGNTIYF.

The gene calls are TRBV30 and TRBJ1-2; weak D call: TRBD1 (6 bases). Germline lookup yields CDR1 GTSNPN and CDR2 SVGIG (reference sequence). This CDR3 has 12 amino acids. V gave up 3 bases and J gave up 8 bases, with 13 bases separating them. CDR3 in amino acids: CAWSRTAGGYTF. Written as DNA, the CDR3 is TGTGCCTGGAGCAGGACAGCGGGGGGCTACACCTTC.

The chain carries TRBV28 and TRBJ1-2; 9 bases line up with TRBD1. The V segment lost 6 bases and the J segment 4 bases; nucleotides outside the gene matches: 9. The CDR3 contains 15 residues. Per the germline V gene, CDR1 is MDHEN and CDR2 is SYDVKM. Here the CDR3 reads CASRDLGQGVYGYTF. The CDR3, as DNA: TGTGCCAGCAGGGACTTGGGACAGGGCGTCTATGGCTACACCTTC.

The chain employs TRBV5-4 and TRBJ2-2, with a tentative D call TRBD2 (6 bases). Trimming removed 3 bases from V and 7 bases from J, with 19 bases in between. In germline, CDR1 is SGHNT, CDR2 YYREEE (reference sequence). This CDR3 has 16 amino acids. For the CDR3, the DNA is TGTGCCAGCAGCTCGGGGCCGGAGGGCTGGGGCGGGGAGCTGTTTTTT. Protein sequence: CASSSGPEGWGGELFF.

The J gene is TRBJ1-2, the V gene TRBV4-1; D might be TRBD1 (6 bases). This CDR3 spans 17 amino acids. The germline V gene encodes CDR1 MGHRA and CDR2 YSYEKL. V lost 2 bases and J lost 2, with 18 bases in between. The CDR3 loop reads CASSQHNRAQGNYGYTF. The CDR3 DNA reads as TGCGCCAGCAGCCAACATAACCGGGCCCAGGGGAACTATGGCTACACCTTC.

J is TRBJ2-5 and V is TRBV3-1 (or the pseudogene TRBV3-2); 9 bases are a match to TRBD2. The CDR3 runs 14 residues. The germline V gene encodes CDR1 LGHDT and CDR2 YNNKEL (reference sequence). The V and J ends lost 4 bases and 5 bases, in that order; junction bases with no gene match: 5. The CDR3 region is CASSRRGGRETQYF. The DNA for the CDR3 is TGTGCCAGCAGCCGGCGGGGGGGGAGGGAGACCCAGTACTTC.

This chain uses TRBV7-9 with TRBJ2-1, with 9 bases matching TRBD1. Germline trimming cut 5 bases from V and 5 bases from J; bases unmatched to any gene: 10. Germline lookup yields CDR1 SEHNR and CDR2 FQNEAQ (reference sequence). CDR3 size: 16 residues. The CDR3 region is CASSPPGQGRHNEQFF. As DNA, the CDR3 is TGTGCCAGCAGCCCCCCGGGACAGGGTAGACACAATGAGCAGTTCTTC.

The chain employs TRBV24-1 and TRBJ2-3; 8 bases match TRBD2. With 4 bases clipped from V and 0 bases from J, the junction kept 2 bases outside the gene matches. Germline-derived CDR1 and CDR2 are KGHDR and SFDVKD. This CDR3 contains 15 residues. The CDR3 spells CATSEASGSTDTQYF. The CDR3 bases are TGTGCCACCAGTGAAGCTAGCGGGAGCACAGATACGCAGTATTTT.

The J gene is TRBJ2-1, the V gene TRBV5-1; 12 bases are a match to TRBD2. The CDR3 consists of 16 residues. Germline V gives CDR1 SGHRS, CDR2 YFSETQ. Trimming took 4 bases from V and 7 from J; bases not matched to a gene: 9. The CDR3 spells CASSLTTSGGPNEQFF. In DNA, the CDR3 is TGCGCCAGCAGCCTGACTACTAGCGGGGGGCCAAATGAGCAGTTCTTC.

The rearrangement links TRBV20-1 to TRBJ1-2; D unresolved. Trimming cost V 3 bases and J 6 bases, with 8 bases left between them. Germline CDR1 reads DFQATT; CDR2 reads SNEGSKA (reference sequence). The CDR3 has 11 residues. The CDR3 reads CSASLSHGYTF. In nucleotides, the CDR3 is TGCAGTGCTAGTCTGAGCCATGGCTACACCTTC.

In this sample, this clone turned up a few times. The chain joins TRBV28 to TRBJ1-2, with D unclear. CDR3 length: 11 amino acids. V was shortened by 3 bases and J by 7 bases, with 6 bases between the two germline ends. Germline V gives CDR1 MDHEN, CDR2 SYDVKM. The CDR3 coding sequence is TGTGCCAGCAGTTTGGAGGGTGGCTACACCTTC. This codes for CASSLEGGYTF.

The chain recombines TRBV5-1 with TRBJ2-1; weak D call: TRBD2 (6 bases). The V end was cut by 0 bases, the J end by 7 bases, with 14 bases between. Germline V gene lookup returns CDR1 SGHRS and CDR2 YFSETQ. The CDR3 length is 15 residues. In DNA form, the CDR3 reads TGCGCCAGCAGCTTGGACGGGGACTTTTGGAATGAGCAGTTCTTC. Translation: CASSLDGDFWNEQFF. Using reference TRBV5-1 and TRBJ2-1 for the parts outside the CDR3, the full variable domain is KAGVTQTPRYLIKTRGQQVTLSCSPISGHRSVSWYQQTPGQGLQFLFEYFSETQRNKGNFPGRFSGRQFSNSRSEMNVSTLELGDSALYLCASSLDGDFWNEQFFGPGTRLTVL.

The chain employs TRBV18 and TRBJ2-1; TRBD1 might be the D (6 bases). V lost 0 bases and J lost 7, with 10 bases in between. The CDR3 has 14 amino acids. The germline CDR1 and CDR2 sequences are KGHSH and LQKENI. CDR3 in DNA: TGTGCCAGCTCACCACCCCAGGGGATTAATGAGCAGTTCTTC. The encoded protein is CASSPPQGINEQFF.

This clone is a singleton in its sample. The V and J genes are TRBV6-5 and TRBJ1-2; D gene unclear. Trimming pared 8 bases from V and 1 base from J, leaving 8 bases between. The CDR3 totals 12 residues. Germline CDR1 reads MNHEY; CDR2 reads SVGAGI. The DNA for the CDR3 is TGTGCCAGCGGAGGGAATAACTATGGCTACACCTTC. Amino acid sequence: CASGGNNYGYTF.

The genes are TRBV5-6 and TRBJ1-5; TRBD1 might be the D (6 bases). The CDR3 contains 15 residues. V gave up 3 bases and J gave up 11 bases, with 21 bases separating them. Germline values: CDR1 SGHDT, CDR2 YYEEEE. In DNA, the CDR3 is TGTGCCAGCAGCTCATGGTGGGACACCTTTAATTCCCAGCATTTT. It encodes CASSSWWDTFNSQHF.

CDR3 loop: CASTRTGGSTGELFF. CDR3 DNA sequence: TGTGCCAGCACCCGCACAGGGGGGAGCACCGGGGAGCTGTTTTTT. This rearrangement joins TRBV6-5 to TRBJ2-2; 8 bases map to TRBD1. The trim removed 7 bases at V and 4 bases at J, leaving 8 bases unmatched. Germline CDR1 and CDR2: MNHEY and SVGAGI. This CDR3 is 15 amino acids long.

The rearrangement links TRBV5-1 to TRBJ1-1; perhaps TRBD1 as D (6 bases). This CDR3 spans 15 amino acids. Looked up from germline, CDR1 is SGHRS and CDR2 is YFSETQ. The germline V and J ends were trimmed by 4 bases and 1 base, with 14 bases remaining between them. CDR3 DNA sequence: TGCGCCAGCAGCGTGCCGGGACAACGGAACACTGAAGCTTTCTTT. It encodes CASSVPGQRNTEAFF.

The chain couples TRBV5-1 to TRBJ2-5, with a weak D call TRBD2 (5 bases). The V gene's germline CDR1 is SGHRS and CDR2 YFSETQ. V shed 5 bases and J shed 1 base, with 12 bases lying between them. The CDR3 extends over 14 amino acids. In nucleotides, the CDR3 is TGCGCCAGCAGTCAAGCCGGGATCCAAGAGACCCAGTACTTC. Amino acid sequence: CASSQAGIQETQYF.

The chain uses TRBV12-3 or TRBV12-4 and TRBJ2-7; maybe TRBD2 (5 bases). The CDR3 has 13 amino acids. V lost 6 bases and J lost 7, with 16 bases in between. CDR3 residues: CASSFAGPREQYF. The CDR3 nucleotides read TGTGCCAGCAGCTTCGCGGGCCCTAGGGAGCAGTACTTC.